This entry features one T cell receptor (beta chain) sequence. Its antigen remains unidentified. The sample belongs to a study of graft-versus-host responses after intestinal transplantation. The wider study: Recipients underwent multivisceral, liver-intestinal, or isolated intestinal transplants. Recipients uniformly received anti-thymocyte globulin induction, followed by tacrolimus and steroids for approximately 3 years. Study-wide results and caveats: GvH clones appeared in recipient marrow, some first in ileum or blood.

Profiling relied on immunoSEQ multiplex PCR, and the TCRdb table lists in-frame clones only, not all of them. The table records 65,000 to 85,000 clones, roughly 91% of them present only once. Per the germline V gene, CDR1 is MNHEY and CDR2 is SVGAGI. J lost 1 base, V lost 5 bases, and 4 bases had no gene match. This CDR3 has 14 amino acids. This chain links TRBV6-5 with TRBJ1-1; TRBD1 matches 7 bases. This sequence originates from a human donor who was the organ donor for an intestinal transplant. Sequencing was performed on unstimulated CD8+ T cells sorted from spleen or lymph node cells, taken before transplant. The DNA for the CDR3 is TGTGCCAGCAGTGAGGGACAGTGGAACACTGAAGCTTTCTTT. It is translated as CASSEGQWNTEAFF.